This T cell receptor beta chain emerged from a study of blood T cell repertoires in COVID-19 (dated by TCRdb to 2020 to 2021). About the full investigation: Collaborator samples came from the United States, Italy and Spain and covered acute and convalescent phases of COVID-19. The material from the prospective study consisted of cDNA or gDNA derived from T cells, B-cell-depleted T cells, or PBMCs. Subjects who had been exposed to COVID-19, were actively infected with it, or had recovered from it provided the deeply sampled blood TCRbeta repertoires that made up the dataset. The repertoires were made available in a free public database intended to serve as a resource for research on the immune response to SARS-CoV-2. The samples were drawn from two sources: the first 160 participants of the ongoing ImmuneRACE study, and fewer than 1,500 subjects contributed by 6 global collaborators. A de-identified subject ID, COVID-19 status, age in years and sex were almost always included in the sample metadata. Where HLA class I and class II types were available, the types were taken from metadata supplied by the sample provider, not from assay-based typing.

TCRbeta CDR3 regions were amplified from genomic DNA by means of the immunoSEQ Assay, a bias-controlled multiplex PCR. Per the original workflow: The number of nucleated cells in each sample was estimated by amplification of reference gene primers within the assay. To quantify the absolute abundance of each unique TCRbeta CDR3 rearrangement, sequence reads were collapsed and filtered. For each sample, productive Simpson clonality was calculated as the square root of Simpson's diversity index over productive rearrangements. The clones in this table, taken by TCRdb from immuneACCESS, are in-frame only. Not every clone is retained; where verified, under half of the shortfall comes from an unresolved V gene, and the cause of the rest is unknown. The V and J calls and clone size are taken from that table; D and trimming were inferred from the DNA. For this sample there are more than 400,000 clones; about 92% appear just once. The top ten hold roughly 0.66% of the sample.

Concerning this clone: Its antigen is currently not known. The sample holds no much larger clone one base away, and base qualities are not on file.

For this chain, trimming is 2 bases at the V end and 1 base at the J end, and the number of junction bases without a gene match is 3. Its CDR3 holds 15 amino acids, cysteine through phenylalanine. Only the CDR3 DNA stays, 45 bases, in frame from base 1. As encoded in the germline V gene (reference sequence), CDR1 is SGHAT while CDR2 is FQDESV. Results the study describes overall, beyond this receptor: The quantity of clinical and demographic metadata differed by source and by participant and was supplied without curation.

Participants in the prospective study were aged about 18 to 95 years, lived in 24 United States geographic areas, and enrolled through a virtual design. To assign participants to cohorts, the prospective study relied on clinical history that participants themselves reported in a screening survey and a study questionnaire. For ImmuneRACE Cohort 3, a participant was defined as recovered based on two consecutive negative NP/OP PCR tests, clearance by a healthcare professional, or resolution of symptoms. In the prospective study, whole blood, serum and a nasopharyngeal or oropharyngeal swab were collected from each participant by mobile phlebotomists. Prospective study participants could optionally give additional blood draws and questionnaires over an approximately two-month period. Prospective study blood samples were shipped either frozen or at room temperature before DNA extraction.

This TCR was sampled from a man between 18 and 29 years old who had recovered from COVID-19. Sequencing used PBMCs or T cells enriched from blood (not recorded which). The V and J segments used are TRBV11-1 and TRBJ1-1; 8 central bases correspond to TRBD1. The CDR3 in this case is CASSLRGTGNTEAFF. The DNA sequence follows: TGTGCCAGCAGCTTACGAGGGACAGGGAACACTGAAGCTTTCTTT.